The 25 T cell receptor beta chains given below trace back to one sample, sequenced in a study of control samples from healthy donors and cancer patients (dated by TCRdb to 2020 to 2021). Libraries were prepared through the immunoSEQ multiplex PCR assay. TCRdb's version of the immuneACCESS table is confined to in-frame rearrangements and falls short of the full clone set. An unresolved V gene accounts for under half of the shortfall where checked; the remainder is of unknown origin. The sample yields around 82,000 clones; 70% to 90% were counted once. Under 7.5% of the sample lies in the top ten. Sequenced sample: blood. The receptor source for this set is a man aged 50-60 years in good health.

The rearrangement uses TRBV24-1 and TRBJ1-1; perhaps TRBD1 as D (5 bases). The V end was cut by 5 bases, the J end by 4 bases, with 16 bases between. CDR3 length: 15 residues. The V gene's germline CDR1 is KGHDR and CDR2 SFDVKD. This chain's CDR3 is CATSVGQGGITEAFF. The CDR3 bases are TGTGCCACCAGTGTTGGGCAGGGAGGGATCACTGAAGCTTTCTTT.

This clone has only a few counts. This chain connects TRBV11-2 to TRBJ2-1; 10 bases match TRBD2. The CDR3 sequence is 14 residues long. Per germline, CDR1 SGHAT and CDR2 FQNNGV. J gave up 5 bases and V 5 bases, and 3 bases lay outside the gene matches. The CDR3 bases are TGTGCCAGCAGCCTAGCGGGGGCCCACAATGAGCAGTTCTTC. As protein: CASSLAGAHNEQFF.

The genes are TRBV7-3 and TRBJ2-1; D may be TRBD2 (6 bases). Trimming pared 4 bases from V and 8 bases from J, leaving 12 bases between. CDR3 length: 13 residues. CDR1 is SGHTA and CDR2 is FQGTGA in the germline V gene. CDR3 DNA sequence: TGTGCCAGCAGCTACAGTGGGGGGTATGAGCAGTTCTTC. This gives the protein CASSYSGGYEQFF.

The genes are TRBV6-1 and TRBJ2-2, with D hard to call. The CDR3 has 12 amino acids. V lost 2 bases, J lost 6 bases, and 4 bases lay in between. Germline CDR1 is MNHNS and CDR2 is SASEGT. CDR3: CASSEWPGELFF. CDR3 bases: TGTGCCAGCAGTGAATGGCCCGGGGAGCTGTTTTTT.

The V gene is TRBV7-9, the J gene TRBJ2-6, with D perhaps TRBD1 or TRBD2 (5 bases each). CDR3 length: 19 residues. Trimming cost V 5 bases and J 2 bases, with 22 bases left between them. Looked up from germline, CDR1 is SEHNR and CDR2 is FQNEAQ (reference sequence). The CDR3 loop is CASSPLPVSRGAGANVLTF. Written as DNA, the CDR3 is TGTGCCAGCAGCCCCCTCCCAGTTAGTAGGGGAGCTGGGGCCAACGTCCTGACTTTC.

The rearrangement joins TRBV6-5 to TRBJ2-3; no definite D call. Germline values: CDR1 MNHEY, CDR2 SVGAGI. With 4 bases removed from V and 0 bases from J, the gap between germline ends came to 11 bases. The CDR3 contains 15 residues. In nucleotides, the CDR3 is TGTGCCAGCAGTTTGGTGCCCGAGAGCACAGATACGCAGTATTTT. As protein: CASSLVPESTDTQYF.

The rearrangement joins TRBV7-9 to TRBJ2-3; 7 positions agree with TRBD1. V lost 5 bases, J lost 4 bases, and 12 bases stayed unmatched. Germline CDR1 and CDR2: SEHNR and FQNEAQ (reference sequence). CDR3 length: 16 amino acids. CDR3 protein: CASSPTRGQEADTQYF. Here the CDR3 DNA reads TGTGCCAGCAGCCCAACTAGGGGGCAAGAGGCAGATACGCAGTATTTT.

This rearrangement joins TRBV11-3 to TRBJ2-5, with D possibly being TRBD1 (5 bases). The CDR3 has 14 amino acids. Trimming stripped 1 base from V and 2 bases from J, with 8 bases between. Germline values: CDR1 SGHNT, CDR2 YENEEA. The CDR3 coding sequence is TGTGCCAGCAGCTTAGGTCCAGGGCAAGAGACCCAGTACTTC. Translating it yields CASSLGPGQETQYF.

The chain joins TRBV6-5 to TRBJ1-3; 10 bases map to TRBD1. V dropped 2 bases and J dropped 4; count of bases not matched to a gene: 5. The CDR3 loop spans 16 amino acids. Germline assignment: CDR1 MNHEY and CDR2 SVGAGI. CDR3 coding DNA: TGTGCCAGCAGTTACGAGGGACAGGGGTCCGGAAACACCATATATTTT. Translating gives CASSYEGQGSGNTIYF.

J is TRBJ2-3 and V is TRBV4-3, with a weak D call TRBD2 (6 bases). The V end was cut by 4 bases, the J end by 5 bases, with 19 bases between. The CDR3 is made up of 16 amino acids. Germline V gives CDR1 LGHNA, CDR2 YSLEER. The DNA of the CDR3 is TGCGCCAGCAGCCGAGGAGCTAGCGAATCGAGAGATACGCAGTATTTT. Translated, it gives CASSRGASESRDTQYF.

This chain connects TRBV15 to TRBJ1-2, with TRBD1 matching 9 bases. Germline V gives CDR1 LNHNV, CDR2 YYDKDF (reference sequence). V shed 0 bases, J shed 0 bases, and the junction held 5 bases outside the gene matches. This CDR3 comprises 17 residues. The CDR3 bases are TGTGCCACCAGCAGAGATCTCCGGACAGGGGCTAACTATGGCTACACCTTC. This sequence encodes CATSRDLRTGANYGYTF.

The genes are TRBV30 and TRBJ2-2, with TRBD2 matching over 9 bases. CDR1 GTSNPN and CDR2 SVGIG come from the germline V gene (reference sequence). CDR3 size: 21 residues. V trimming: 0 bases; J trimming: 4 bases; junction bases outside the gene matches: 21. The CDR3 sequence is CAWSVLVWASGETVGTGELFF. DNA of the CDR3: TGTGCCTGGAGTGTACTTGTTTGGGCTAGCGGGGAAACCGTAGGCACCGGGGAGCTGTTTTTT.

In its sample, this clone was seen many times. The chain couples TRBV19 to TRBJ2-5; possible D gene TRBD1, 6 bases. In germline, CDR1 is LNHDA, CDR2 SQIVND (reference sequence). CDR3 size: 17 residues. Trimming left V 5 bases short and J 5 bases short, with 24 bases between. CDR3 nucleotides: TGTGCCAGTAGTCCCCAGCCGCTGGGACACCCAGTGGAGACCCAGTACTTC. Its translation is CASSPQPLGHPVETQYF.

V and J are TRBV7-2 and TRBJ2-1, with a weak D call TRBD2 (5 bases). Trimming left V 2 bases short and J 2 bases short, with 13 bases between. This CDR3 has 16 amino acids. CDR1 and CDR2 from the germline V gene are SGHTA and FQGNSA. The CDR3 region has the DNA TGTGCCAGCAGCTTATTGGGTCCAGCGGCCTACAATGAGCAGTTCTTC. Translating it yields CASSLLGPAAYNEQFF.

The chain couples TRBV14 to TRBJ1-1; 7 bases align to TRBD1. The CDR3 has 13 amino acids. J lost 3 bases, V lost 4 bases, and 2 bases had no gene match. CDR1 is SGHDN and CDR2 is FVKESK in the germline V gene. The CDR3 region has the DNA TGTGCCAGCAGCCTAACAGGGGACACTGAAGCTTTCTTT. Its protein is CASSLTGDTEAFF.

The chain couples TRBV19 to TRBJ2-3; 14 bases are shared with TRBD2. Germline values: CDR1 LNHDA, CDR2 SQIVND (reference sequence). There are 17 residues in the CDR3. Trimming at V came to 0 bases and at J to 6 bases, leaving 5 bases not matched to a gene. This CDR3 reads CASSIDRTSGGPDTQYF. As DNA, the CDR3 is TGTGCCAGTAGTATAGATAGGACTAGCGGGGGGCCCGATACGCAGTATTTT.

The CDR3 loop is CASRGHTGGYQPQHF. DNA of the CDR3: TGTGCCAGTAGGGGCCATACAGGGGGGTACCAGCCCCAGCATTTT. The chain is built from TRBV19 and TRBJ1-5, with TRBD1 matching 8 bases. The CDR3 covers 15 residues. The germline V gene encodes CDR1 LNHDA and CDR2 SQIVND (reference sequence). The V segment lost 6 bases and the J segment 7 bases; nucleotides outside the gene matches: 11. The full variable domain, its missing parts supplied by reference TRBV19 and TRBJ1-5, is DGGITQSPKYLFRKEGQNVTLSCEQNLNHDAMYWYRQDPGQGLRLIYYSQIVNDFQKGDIAEGYSVSREKKESFPLTVTSAQKNPTAFYLCASRGHTGGYQPQHFGDGTRLSIL.

In its sample, this clone was seen once. The gene calls are TRBV12-5 and TRBJ2-7; D uncertain. The germline CDR1 and CDR2 sequences are LGHNT and FRNRAP. This CDR3 spans 13 amino acids. Trimming removed 0 bases from V and 0 bases from J, with 3 bases in between. The CDR3 nucleotides are TGTGCTAGTGGTTTGGTCAGCTCCTACGAGCAGTACTTC. It yields the protein CASGLVSSYEQYF.

The V call is TRBV11-2, the J call TRBJ1-5; D is possibly TRBD1 (6 bases). CDR3 size: 15 residues. Trimming removed 0 bases at V and 6 bases at J, with 12 bases between. The V gene's germline CDR1 is SGHAT and CDR2 FQNNGV. The CDR3 loop reads CASSLDWGRGQPQHF. CDR3 bases: TGTGCCAGCAGCTTAGATTGGGGGCGAGGTCAGCCCCAGCATTTT.

The CDR3 region has the DNA TGTGCCAGCAGCCCTCCGGGACTTCAGCTTCAGCCCCAGCATTTT. This encodes CASSPPGLQLQPQHF. This rearrangement joins TRBV4-2 to TRBJ1-5; tentative D call: TRBD1 (5 bases). The CDR3 contains 15 residues. CDR1 LGHNA and CDR2 YNFKEQ come from the germline V gene. V gave up 4 bases and J gave up 6 bases, with 16 bases separating them.

The V call is TRBV5-1, the J call TRBJ2-4; 11 bases match TRBD2. The CDR3 has 19 amino acids. The ends lost 4 bases at V and 0 bases at J; junction bases unmatched: 12. Germline-derived CDR1 and CDR2 are SGHRS and YFSETQ. CDR3: CASSPSQGLAAQAKNIQYF. CDR3 in DNA: TGCGCCAGCAGCCCCTCCCAGGGACTAGCGGCACAAGCCAAAAACATTCAGTACTTC.

DNA of the CDR3: TGTGCCAGCAACAGGGAGAACACCGGGGAGCTGTTTTTT. This translates into CASNRENTGELFF. The rearrangement uses TRBV11-2 and TRBJ2-2; perhaps TRBD1 as D (6 bases). The CDR3 extends over 13 amino acids. V lost 7 bases to trimming and J lost 1 base, with 7 bases between them. Germline V lookup: CDR1 SGHAT, CDR2 FQNNGV.

This clone occurred once. The chain recombines TRBV7-3 with TRBJ1-2; 12 bases line up with TRBD1. This CDR3 contains 17 residues. The germline gives CDR1 SGHTA, CDR2 FQGTGA. The ends lost 2 bases at V and 7 bases at J; junction bases unmatched: 11. The CDR3 here is CASSLSPGQGALSGYTF. In DNA, the CDR3 is TGTGCCAGCAGCTTATCCCCGGGACAGGGGGCGTTAAGTGGCTACACCTTC.

In its sample, this clone was seen once. The genes are TRBV5-1 and TRBJ1-1, with TRBD1 matching 9 bases. The ends lost 5 bases at V and 1 base at J; junction bases unmatched: 0. The V gene's germline CDR1 is SGHRS and CDR2 YFSETQ. The CDR3 totals 13 residues. The chain's CDR3 is CASRQGANTEAFF. The DNA for the CDR3 is TGCGCCAGCAGACAGGGGGCGAACACTGAAGCTTTCTTT.

The chain has TRBV7-8 and TRBJ1-5, with D possibly matching TRBD1 (6 bases). Trimming cost V 6 bases and J 4 bases, with 13 bases left between them. CDR1 is SGHVS and CDR2 is FQNEAQ in the germline V gene. The CDR3 is made up of 14 amino acids. CDR3 in DNA: TGTGCCAGCAGTTTGGGGACACAGAATCAGCCCCAGCATTTT. Its protein is CASSLGTQNQPQHF.